Presented here are 23 T cell receptor beta chains from one specimen sequenced in a study of T cell responses to AZD1222 COVID-19 vaccine. The table came from immunoSEQ multiplex PCR; TCRdb's copy has only in-frame clones and leaves some out. The sample holds 120,000 or so clones, roughly four fifths seen once. Source: peripheral blood, taken on day 0 of AZD1222 vaccination. All receptors derive from an adult in good health.

This chain links TRBV27 with TRBJ1-1, with D perhaps TRBD1 (5 bases). Trimming pared 3 bases from V and 1 base from J, leaving 6 bases between. There are 13 residues in the CDR3. Germline loops: CDR1 MNHEY, CDR2 SMNVEV (reference sequence). The CDR3 region has the DNA TGTGCCAGCAGTTTGCAGGGGAACACTGAAGCTTTCTTT. This sequence encodes CASSLQGNTEAFF.

The chain recombines TRBV28 with TRBJ1-1; 7 nucleotides line up with TRBD1. J was trimmed by 7 bases and V by 3 bases; bases with no gene match: 5. CDR1 is MDHEN and CDR2 is SYDVKM in the germline V gene. CDR3 length equals 13 residues. CDR3 protein: CASSFETGHEAFF. As DNA, the CDR3 is TGTGCCAGCAGTTTTGAGACAGGGCATGAAGCTTTCTTT.

The chain carries TRBV9 and TRBJ2-3, with no clear D. The CDR3 totals 12 residues. Trimming stripped 3 bases from V and 6 bases from J, with 8 bases between. Germline V lookup: CDR1 SGDLS, CDR2 YYNGEE. The CDR3: CASSALRDTQYF. For the CDR3, the DNA is TGTGCCAGCAGCGCCTTGAGGGATACGCAGTATTTT. Based on the CDR3 plus reference TRBV9 and TRBJ2-3, the full variable domain is DSGVTQTPKHLITATGQRVTLRCSPRSGDLSVYWYQQSLDQGLQFLIQYYNGEERAKGNILERFSAQQFPDLHSELNLSSLELGDSALYFCASSALRDTQYFGPGTRLTVL.

V is TRBV11-2 and J is TRBJ2-4; TRBD2 matches 9 bases. The CDR3 loop spans 18 amino acids. The V gene end was trimmed by 1 base and the J gene end by 4 bases; junction bases not matched to a gene: 11. Looked up from germline, CDR1 is SGHAT and CDR2 is FQNNGV. The CDR3 DNA follows: TGTGCCAGCAGCTTAGTCCTGGAGTCTAGCGGGGATAAAAACATTCAGTACTTC. The encoded protein is CASSLVLESSGDKNIQYF.

The gene calls are TRBV11-2 and TRBJ2-1, with D perhaps TRBD1 (5 bases). Germline CDR1 reads SGHAT; CDR2 reads FQNNGV. The CDR3 has 15 amino acids. V gave up 8 bases and J gave up 5 bases, with 19 bases separating them. CDR3: CASCQDSRINNEQFF. In DNA, the CDR3 is TGTGCCAGCTGTCAAGACAGTAGAATTAACAATGAGCAGTTCTTC.

The chain recombines TRBV7-9 with TRBJ2-3; possible D gene TRBD1, 5 bases. The germline V gene encodes CDR1 SEHNR and CDR2 FQNEAQ (reference sequence). Trimming pared 5 bases from V and 6 bases from J, leaving 18 bases between. The CDR3 length is 15 residues. CDR3 protein: CASSPQELIEDTQYF. The CDR3 coding sequence is TGTGCCAGCAGCCCACAGGAACTCATCGAGGATACGCAGTATTTT.

V usage is TRBV19 and J usage is TRBJ2-5; D is unresolved. The V end lost 6 bases, the J end lost 4 bases, and 15 bases lay between the germline ends. Germline-derived CDR1 and CDR2 are LNHDA and SQIVND (reference sequence). The CDR3 loop spans 14 amino acids. Written as DNA, the CDR3 is TGTGCCAGTAGCCCCCAGGCGGTCTTAGAGACCCAGTACTTC. It encodes CASSPQAVLETQYF.

The rearrangement uses TRBV19 and TRBJ2-7; 7 positions agree with TRBD1. The CDR3 runs 13 residues. The junction had 8 bases not matched to a gene; V was cut back by 5 bases and J by 7 bases. Germline CDR1 LNHDA, CDR2 SQIVND (reference sequence). Here the CDR3 DNA reads TGTGCCAGTAGTTTCCGACAGGGCTATGAGCAGTACTTC. It yields the protein CASSFRQGYEQYF.

V is TRBV19 and J is TRBJ2-7; 7 bases align to TRBD1. After removal of 4 bases from V and 4 bases from J, the junction contained 10 bases not matched to a gene. Germline CDR1 reads LNHDA; CDR2 reads SQIVND (reference sequence). This CDR3 spans 15 amino acids. CDR3 sequence: CASSTTGTAEYEQYF. Written as DNA, the CDR3 is TGTGCCAGTAGTACCACCGGGACAGCCGAGTACGAGCAGTACTTC.

The chain uses TRBV27 and TRBJ1-5; D is unresolved. The CDR3 extends over 14 amino acids. V was trimmed by 5 bases and J by 0 bases, leaving 8 bases between them. Germline CDR1 is MNHEY and CDR2 is SMNVEV (reference sequence). CDR3 residues: CASSGGYSNQPQHF. CDR3 DNA: TGTGCCAGCAGTGGAGGTTATAGCAATCAGCCCCAGCATTTT.

The V gene is TRBV2, the J gene TRBJ1-3, with D unclear. With 6 bases removed from V and 0 bases from J, the gap between germline ends came to 9 bases. From germline, CDR1 is SNHLY and CDR2 FYNNEI. This CDR3 spans 14 amino acids. CDR3 residues: CASSPQYSGNTIYF. The CDR3 nucleotides read TGTGCCAGCAGCCCCCAGTACTCTGGAAACACCATATATTTT.

As to this clone: Additional DNA sequences in this sample encode the identical CDR3. The V call is TRBV7-2, the J call TRBJ2-5, with 7 bases matching TRBD1. CDR1 and CDR2 (germline): SGHTA, FQGNSA. CDR3 size: 14 residues. The V gene end was trimmed by 5 bases and the J gene end by 1 base; junction bases not matched to a gene: 4. CDR3 amino acids: CASSPGQRQETQYF. CDR3 nucleotide sequence: TGTGCCAGCAGCCCGGGACAGCGCCAAGAGACCCAGTACTTC.

This clone was detected once. The rearrangement links TRBV27 to TRBJ2-7; 8 bases align to TRBD1. V gave up 10 bases and J gave up 3 bases; unmatched junction bases: 2. The CDR3 sequence is 11 residues long. Germline CDR1 MNHEY, CDR2 SMNVEV (reference sequence). CDR3 in amino acids: CATGTGYEQYF. DNA for the CDR3: TGTGCCACTGGGACAGGCTACGAGCAGTACTTC.

The rearrangement links TRBV28 to TRBJ1-1, with 11 positions matching TRBD1. The CDR3 extends over 14 amino acids. Germline V lookup: CDR1 MDHEN, CDR2 SYDVKM. With V trimmed by 6 bases and J by 12 bases, 12 bases remained unmatched. The CDR3 coding sequence is TGTGCCAGCAGCTCCGGACAGGGGGCTACTTGGACTTTCTTT. Residues: CASSSGQGATWTFF. The full variable domain, with the rest looked up from reference TRBV28 and TRBJ1-1, is DVKVTQSSRYLVKRTGEKVFLECVQDMDHENMFWYRQDPGLGLRLIYFSYDVKMKEKGDIPEGYSVSREKKERFSLILESASTNQTSMYLCASSSGQGATWTFFGQGTRLTVV.

This clone has just one count. The chain has TRBV5-5 and TRBJ2-5; perhaps TRBD2 as D (5 bases). This CDR3 has 15 residues. Deletions cut 2 bases from V and 5 bases from J, with 16 bases between. Per the germline V gene, CDR1 is SGHKS and CDR2 is YYEKEE (reference sequence). CDR3 coding DNA: TGTGCCAGCAGCTTAGGTATCGGACTGACGGAGACCCAGTACTTC. Protein product: CASSLGIGLTETQYF.

The chain is built from TRBV4-3 and TRBJ1-2; 8 bases agree with TRBD1. The ends lost 2 bases at V and 3 bases at J; junction bases unmatched: 2. The CDR3 loop spans 14 amino acids. The V gene's germline CDR1 is LGHNA and CDR2 YSLEER. The CDR3 region has the DNA TGCGCCAGCAGCCAACTGACAGGGGACTATGGCTACACCTTC. Translated: CASSQLTGDYGYTF.

The chain carries TRBV11-2 and TRBJ2-2; 8 bases map to TRBD2. Germline CDR1 SGHAT, CDR2 FQNNGV. The CDR3 runs 18 residues. Trimming took 1 base from V and 6 from J; bases not matched to a gene: 13. The CDR3 DNA reads TGTGCCAGCAGCTTAGGGAACACCGGGACTAGGAGCGCCGGGGAGCTGTTTTTT. Protein product: CASSLGNTGTRSAGELFF.

The chain carries TRBV15 and TRBJ2-4, with 15 bases fitting TRBD2. Germline V gives CDR1 LNHNV, CDR2 YYDKDF (reference sequence). The CDR3 runs 19 residues. V lost 3 bases, J lost 1 base, and 7 bases stayed unmatched. CDR3 DNA: TGTGCCACCAGCAGGACCGGGACTAGCGGGGGGCTGGCCAAAAACATTCAGTACTTC. Protein sequence: CATSRTGTSGGLAKNIQYF.

This clone was seen a few times. The chain joins TRBV7-9 to TRBJ1-3; D perhaps matches TRBD1 (5 bases). CDR3 length: 17 residues. The germline gives CDR1 SEHNR, CDR2 FQNEAQ (reference sequence). V was clipped by 2 bases and J by 1 base, with 15 bases between them. This chain's CDR3 is CASSLYRQGPSGNTIYF. The CDR3 DNA sequence: TGTGCCAGCAGCTTATACCGCCAGGGACCTTCTGGAAACACCATATATTTT. Variable domain in full (rest from reference TRBV7-9 and TRBJ1-3): DTGVSQNPRHKITKRGQNVTFRCDPISEHNRLYWYRQTLGQGPEFLTYFQNEAQLEKSRLLSDRFSAERPKGSFSTLEIQRTEQGDSAMYLCASSLYRQGPSGNTIYFGEGSWLTVV.

The chain has TRBV7-2 and TRBJ2-1; 10 bases map to TRBD2. The V gene end was trimmed by 0 bases and the J gene end by 5 bases; junction bases not matched to a gene: 7. Per the germline V gene, CDR1 is SGHTA and CDR2 is FQGNSA. CDR3 length equals 17 residues. The CDR3, as DNA: TGTGCCAGCAGCTTAGCGTTTTTAGCGGGGGGCGACAATGAGCAGTTCTTC. Protein product: CASSLAFLAGGDNEQFF.

This chain links TRBV4-3 with TRBJ1-1; 7 bases align to TRBD1. The V gene's germline CDR1 is LGHNA and CDR2 YSLEER. This CDR3 spans 12 amino acids. J lost 10 bases, V lost 2 bases, and 4 bases had no gene match. The CDR3 bases are TGCGCCAGCAGCCAAAACAGGGGCGTAGCTTTCTTT. It encodes CASSQNRGVAFF.

The chain is built from TRBV7-5 and TRBJ1-1; whether TRBD1, the table's D call, matches the DNA was not checked. TRBV7-5 constitutes a pseudogene. The CDR3 is made up of 15 amino acids. CDR3 protein: CVRSRTLQGGTEAFF. For the CDR3, the DNA is TGTGTCAGAAGCCGCACCTTACAGGGTGGCACTGAAGCTTTCTTT.

The chain joins TRBV4-3 to TRBJ2-1, with 14 nucleotides matching TRBD2. This CDR3 contains 19 residues. V lost 3 bases, J lost 0 bases, and 7 bases stayed unmatched. Germline V gene lookup returns CDR1 LGHNA and CDR2 YSLEER. The CDR3 coding sequence is TGCGCCAGCAGCCAGGGGACTAGCGGGGGTCCAAGCTCCTACAATGAGCAGTTCTTC. This translates into CASSQGTSGGPSSYNEQFF.